This entry concerns a single TCR beta chain. Libraries were prepared by immunoSEQ multiplex PCR; TCRdb keeps only in-frame clonotypes and omits some of them. The sample lists approximately 28,000 clones, about nine tenths occurring once. Germline CDR1 and CDR2: MNHEY and SMNVEV (reference sequence). The CDR3 runs to 14 residues. This record comes from a study of OX40 agonist ivuxolimab in advanced cancers. Study-level information: The dose-escalation cohort had hepatocellular carcinoma, melanoma, renal cell or head and neck cancer. The eligibility criteria allowed prior anti-PD-1, anti-PD-L1 or anti-CTLA-4 therapy, and 40% had some.

The source is an adult with an advanced solid tumor such as melanoma, head and neck, liver or kidney cancer. The specimen comprised CD4+ or CD8+ T cells sorted from blood, sampled in a trial of the OX40 agonist ivuxolimab. The V and J genes are TRBV27 and TRBJ2-7; 10 bases are shared with TRBD1. CDR3 in DNA: TGTGCAAGCGGAATGGGGACAGGGGCAAGCGAGCAGTACTTC. Translated, it gives CASGMGTGASEQYF.